This T cell receptor (beta chain) came from a study of T cell repertoires in cytomegalovirus infection. Study findings and constraints: Ex vivo responses were dominated by HLA-C-restricted CMV-specific TCR beta clonotypes.

Of note for this clonotype: Its specificity is not known.

This CDR3 has 14 residues. V was clipped by 3 bases and J by 0 bases, with 5 bases between them. TCRdb ran MiXCR on the reads and lists one entry per CDR3 protein. The table records under 30,000 distinct CDR3 sequences, approximately 22% of them present only once. J is TRBJ2-2 and V is TRBV12-3 or TRBV12-4; D uncertain. Sequenced material: CD8+ T cells from cultured PBMCs, taken from culture after CMV antigen stimulation. This sequence was found in a human donor in good health (CMV status not recorded). Some clones in this sample may be carry-over from other donors' samples. CDR3 residues: CASSLESNTGELFF. The DNA of the CDR3 is TGTGCCAGCAGTTTGGAATCGAACACCGGGGAGCTGTTTTTT.